A single sample gave rise to the 18 T cell receptor beta chains below, sequenced in a study of Ad26.COV2.S vaccination and SARS-CoV-2 variants. Here immunoSEQ multiplex PCR was the method, and the copy in TCRdb shows in-frame clones only, minus some. This sample carries 350,000 to 450,000 clones, 92% of them seen once, and the ten largest clones take less than 2%. The treatment denotes: 19 received Ad26.COV2.S at low or high dose, single or two shots; roughly five received placebo; per-sample allocation not given. After the first vaccine or placebo injection, samples were drawn on day 63. Material: peripheral blood, obtained in a trial of Ad26.COV2.S vaccine versus placebo. The receptors shown here come from a person between 18 and 59 years old who received the Ad26.COV2.S COVID-19 vaccine or a placebo.

In DNA form, the CDR3 reads TGTGCCAGCAGTCCAACAGGGGGCGAAGGATACGAGCAGTACTTC. Encoded protein: CASSPTGGEGYEQYF. J is TRBJ2-7 and V is TRBV6-5; TRBD1 agrees at 9 bases. With V trimmed by 5 bases and J by 4 bases, 9 bases remained unmatched. The CDR3 extends over 15 amino acids. CDR1 and CDR2 from the germline V gene are MNHEY and SVGAGI.

The gene calls are TRBV6-1 and TRBJ2-6; 8 bases line up with TRBD1. Trimming at V came to 4 bases and at J to 4 bases, leaving 6 bases not matched to a gene. The CDR3 sequence is 16 residues long. The germline V gene has CDR1 MNHNS and CDR2 SASEGT. This CDR3 reads CASSVQGAVGANVLTF. As DNA, the CDR3 is TGTGCCAGCAGTGTTCAGGGGGCGGTCGGGGCCAACGTCCTGACTTTC.

The chain is built from TRBV18 and TRBJ2-1; D might be TRBD2 (6 bases). Germline CDR1 is KGHSH and CDR2 is LQKENI. V was clipped by 3 bases and J by 4 bases, with 13 bases between them. This CDR3 is built from 15 residues. CDR3 sequence reads: CASSPGRGGYNEQFF. The DNA of the CDR3 is TGTGCCAGCTCACCTGGACGGGGAGGATACAATGAGCAGTTCTTC.

This clone has more than one count but fewer than ten. The chain links TRBV10-1 to TRBJ1-1; a possible D gene is TRBD1 (6 bases). Between the trimmed V and J ends, which lost 7 bases and 1 base, there was a span of 10 bases. This CDR3 has 13 residues. Germline V gene data show CDR1 as WNHNN and CDR2 as SYGVQD (reference sequence). For the CDR3, the DNA is TGCGCCAGCATGGACAGCCCGAACACTGAAGCTTTCTTT. This gives the protein CASMDSPNTEAFF.

The V call is TRBV5-6, the J call TRBJ2-5, with TRBD1 as a possible D gene (6 bases). V lost 1 base, J lost 4 bases, and 14 bases lay in between. There are 15 residues in the CDR3. Germline-derived CDR1 and CDR2 are SGHDT and YYEEEE. CDR3 protein: CASSLIRGAGETQYF. The CDR3 region has the DNA TGTGCCAGCAGCTTGATCAGGGGCGCAGGAGAGACCCAGTACTTC.

V is TRBV4-3 and J is TRBJ2-7, with a tentative D call TRBD2 (6 bases). V shed 4 bases and J shed 4 bases, with 14 bases lying between them. The CDR3 extends over 14 amino acids. The germline CDR1 and CDR2 sequences are LGHNA and YSLEER. The CDR3 here is CASSLGRGRYEQYF. The CDR3 DNA follows: TGCGCCAGCAGCCTCGGGCGGGGAAGGTACGAGCAGTACTTC.

CDR3 nucleotide sequence: TGTGCCAGCTTCTCCTGGGACAGGAAAATTTCTAACTATGGCTACACCTTC. Translated, it gives CASFSWDRKISNYGYTF. This chain connects TRBV7-2 to TRBJ1-2, with 8 bases that match TRBD1. There are 17 residues in the CDR3. Germline V gene lookup returns CDR1 SGHTA and CDR2 FQGNSA. After removal of 8 bases from V and 0 bases from J, the junction contained 14 bases not matched to a gene. Full variable domain (rest looked up from reference TRBV7-2 and TRBJ1-2): GAGVSQSPSNKVTEKGKDVELRCDPISGHTALYWYRQSLGQGLEFLIYFQGNSAPDKSGLPSDRFSAERTGGSVSTLTIQRTQQEDSAVYLCASFSWDRKISNYGYTFGSGTRLTVV.

The chain employs TRBV12-3 or TRBV12-4 and TRBJ2-5; no clear D. There are 13 residues in the CDR3. V was shortened by 6 bases and J by 1 base, with 9 bases between the two germline ends. CDR3 sequence reads: CASSPDIQETQYF. The CDR3 bases are TGTGCCAGCAGCCCTGACATCCAAGAGACCCAGTACTTC.

This clone was counted between two and nine times. V gene TRBV9 combines with J gene TRBJ1-3, with D perhaps TRBD1 (6 bases). The V gene lost 0 bases and the J gene lost 10 bases, with 20 bases spanning the gap. CDR3 length: 16 residues. Germline assignment: CDR1 SGDLS and CDR2 YYNGEE. CDR3 protein: CASSVAPEAQGTTIYF. The CDR3 nucleotides read TGTGCCAGCAGCGTAGCTCCGGAGGCGCAAGGGACAACCATATATTTT.

The chain recombines TRBV28 with TRBJ2-3; the D gene is possibly TRBD2 (7 bases). Germline CDR1 is MDHEN and CDR2 is SYDVKM. Trimming removed 8 bases at V and 1 base at J, with 13 bases between. The CDR3 is 14 amino acids. The CDR3 loop reads CASRRGGGTDTQYF. CDR3 nucleotides: TGTGCCAGCCGTAGAGGGGGGGGCACAGATACGCAGTATTTT. The full variable domain, its missing parts supplied by reference TRBV28 and TRBJ2-3, is DVKVTQSSRYLVKRTGEKVFLECVQDMDHENMFWYRQDPGLGLRLIYFSYDVKMKEKGDIPEGYSVSREKKERFSLILESASTNQTSMYLCASRRGGGTDTQYFGPGTRLTVL.

V is TRBV2 and J is TRBJ2-5; D is undetermined. Trimming took 3 bases from V and 0 from J, leaving 11 bases between them. The CDR3 has 15 residues. CDR1 and CDR2 from the germline V gene are SNHLY and FYNNEI. CDR3 region: CASSDRPGYQETQYF. CDR3 coding DNA: TGTGCCAGCAGTGATCGCCCCGGGTACCAAGAGACCCAGTACTTC.

The rearrangement uses TRBV2 and TRBJ2-7; D gene unclear. The germline V gene has CDR1 SNHLY and CDR2 FYNNEI. With 5 bases removed from V and 2 bases from J, the gap between germline ends came to 13 bases. The CDR3 length is 14 residues. The CDR3 loop is CASSRNPKAYEQYF. The CDR3 region has the DNA TGTGCCAGCAGTCGGAACCCCAAAGCCTACGAGCAGTACTTC. The whole variable domain, filled in from reference TRBV2 and TRBJ2-7, reads EPEVTQTPSHQVTQMGQEVILRCVPISNHLYFYWYRQILGQKVEFLVSFYNNEISEKSEIFDDQFSVERPDGSNFTLKIRSTKLEDSAMYFCASSRNPKAYEQYFGPGTRLTVT.

The DNA of the CDR3 is TGTGCCTGGAGGGACCCCTTTTGGGGCTCCGAAGCTTTCTTT. Protein product: CAWRDPFWGSEAFF. This rearrangement joins TRBV30 to TRBJ1-1; D possibly corresponds to TRBD1 (5 bases). The length of the CDR3 is 14 residues. V lost 3 bases and J 8 bases, leaving 19 bases between the germline ends. The germline gives CDR1 GTSNPN, CDR2 SVGIG (reference sequence).

This chain links TRBV10-1 with TRBJ2-7; 9 nucleotides align to TRBD1. Trimming at V came to 10 bases and at J to 7 bases, leaving 11 bases not matched to a gene. The CDR3 covers 13 residues. Germline V gives CDR1 WNHNN, CDR2 SYGVQD (reference sequence). The CDR3 protein is CAISGTGKIEQYF. The DNA for the CDR3 is TGCGCCATTTCCGGGACAGGGAAGATTGAGCAGTACTTC.

The J gene is TRBJ1-6, the V gene TRBV28; tentative D call: TRBD1 (6 bases). Germline lookup yields CDR1 MDHEN and CDR2 SYDVKM. Trimming shortened V by 7 bases and J by 6 bases, and 16 bases separated the two germline ends. The CDR3 is 15 residues long. CDR3 protein: CASTRGQRINSPLHF. The CDR3 DNA sequence: TGTGCCAGCACCAGAGGACAGCGGATTAATTCACCCCTCCACTTT.

V gene TRBV29-1 combines with J gene TRBJ2-1; 13 bases are a match to TRBD2. The trim removed 7 bases at V and 4 bases at J, leaving 7 bases unmatched. In germline, CDR1 is SQVTM, CDR2 ANQGSEA. The CDR3 runs to 15 residues. The CDR3 sequence: CSASGLAGRYNEQFF. The CDR3 nucleotides are TGCAGCGCCTCGGGACTAGCGGGGAGATACAATGAGCAGTTCTTC.

The chain links TRBV28 to TRBJ1-2; TRBD1 might be the D (6 bases). The V and J ends lost 2 bases and 9 bases respectively, with 22 bases between them. The CDR3 totals 16 residues. CDR1 MDHEN and CDR2 SYDVKM come from the germline V gene. The CDR3 reads CASSLGGGRAFPRYTF. DNA for the CDR3: TGTGCCAGCAGTTTAGGGGGCGGCAGGGCGTTCCCTCGCTACACCTTC.

V gene TRBV6-5 combines with J gene TRBJ1-5, with D possibly matching TRBD1 (5 bases). Trimming took 6 bases from V and 6 from J, leaving 12 bases between them. Germline CDR1 MNHEY, CDR2 SVGAGI. The CDR3 totals 13 residues. In nucleotides, the CDR3 is TGTGCCAGCAGCGGACAAAGGGGTCAGCCCCAGCATTTT. Translated, it gives CASSGQRGQPQHF.